The 22 T cell receptor beta chains listed next were all sequenced from one sample in a study of blood T cell repertoires in COVID-19. Here immunoSEQ multiplex PCR was the method, and the copy in TCRdb shows in-frame clones only, minus some. The table has around 130,000 clones, under 85% seen once. Input material: peripheral blood. Source of these receptors: an older woman with acute or convalescent COVID-19.

The rearrangement joins TRBV10-3 to TRBJ1-1; D uncertain. CDR1 is ENHRY and CDR2 is SYGVKD in the germline V gene. Trimming stripped 11 bases from V and 1 base from J, with 14 bases between. CDR3 length equals 13 residues. Written as DNA, the CDR3 is TGTGCCGCGACCGGGTCGTCGAACACTGAAGCTTTCTTT. Translating it yields CAATGSSNTEAFF.

The genes are TRBV2 and TRBJ1-5, with D unclear. V dropped 3 bases and J dropped 3 bases, with 9 bases sitting between them. The germline CDR1 and CDR2 sequences are SNHLY and FYNNEI. This CDR3 comprises 14 residues. The CDR3 sequence: CASSDESDNQPQHF. CDR3 DNA sequence: TGTGCCAGCAGTGATGAGTCCGACAATCAGCCCCAGCATTTT.

CDR3 coding DNA: TGCGCCAGCAGCTTGGGTTTGGGACAGGGGAACGACGAGCAGTACTTC. It encodes CASSLGLGQGNDEQYF. The V and J genes are TRBV5-1 and TRBJ2-7, with 10 positions matching TRBD1. Trimming cost V 0 bases and J 5 bases; bases outside gene matches: 8. CDR1 is SGHRS, CDR2 YFSETQ, per germline. CDR3 length equals 16 residues.

This clone was seen a few times. The chain links TRBV24-1 to TRBJ1-5; 7 nucleotides align to TRBD1. J gave up 2 bases and V 4 bases, and 4 bases lay outside the gene matches. Germline assignment: CDR1 KGHDR and CDR2 SFDVKD. The CDR3 length is 15 residues. The CDR3 is CATSDHRGGNQPQHF. The CDR3 bases are TGTGCCACCAGTGACCACAGGGGCGGCAATCAGCCCCAGCATTTT.

This clone has a handful of counts. CDR3 sequence: CASSRDSSGANVLTF. CDR3 in DNA: TGTGCCAGCAGCCGGGACAGCTCTGGGGCCAACGTCCTGACTTTC. J is TRBJ2-6 and V is TRBV6-5, with 7 bases identical to TRBD1. V shed 6 bases, J shed 0 bases, and the junction held 2 bases outside the gene matches. Germline values: CDR1 MNHEY, CDR2 SVGAGI. The CDR3 is 15 amino acids.

The chain combines TRBV28 with TRBJ2-2; the match to TRBD1 covers 9 bases. Germline V gives CDR1 MDHEN, CDR2 SYDVKM. The CDR3 covers 15 residues. With 2 bases clipped from V and 6 bases from J, the junction kept 4 bases outside the gene matches. Here the CDR3 DNA reads TGTGCCAGCAGTTTAGGGGACAGGGCGGCCGGGGAGCTGTTTTTT. Encoded protein: CASSLGDRAAGELFF.

V is TRBV2 and J is TRBJ2-3, with 8 bases matching TRBD2. Germline V gives CDR1 SNHLY, CDR2 FYNNEI. CDR3 length: 16 residues. V lost 1 base to trimming and J lost 0 bases; unmatched junction nucleotides: 3. The CDR3 is CASSEGGGGSTDTQYF. The CDR3 coding sequence is TGTGCCAGCAGTGAAGGAGGCGGGGGGAGCACAGATACGCAGTATTTT.

The genes are TRBV9 and TRBJ2-1; 10 positions match TRBD2. After removal of 0 bases from V and 4 bases from J, the junction contained 13 bases not matched to a gene. Germline V gene data show CDR1 as SGDLS and CDR2 as YYNGEE. The CDR3 sequence is 19 residues long. Written as DNA, the CDR3 is TGTGCCAGCAGCGTAGCTTCTGCGATAGCGGGGGGCCCATACAATGAGCAGTTCTTC. This translates into CASSVASAIAGGPYNEQFF.

V usage is TRBV12-3 or TRBV12-4 and J usage is TRBJ2-1; D is unclear. Trimming stripped 2 bases from V and 7 bases from J, with 9 bases between. The CDR3 is 13 residues long. This CDR3 reads CASSLLQLNEQFF. As DNA, the CDR3 is TGTGCCAGCAGTTTACTTCAGTTAAATGAGCAGTTCTTC.

V is TRBV4-2 and J is TRBJ2-3; 8 positions agree with TRBD2. Germline V gene data show CDR1 as LGHNA and CDR2 as YNFKEQ. The CDR3 is 15 residues long. The ends lost 0 bases at V and 5 bases at J; junction bases unmatched: 4. CDR3 bases: TGTGCCAGCAGCCAAGATGGCGGGGGGTTAGATACGCAGTATTTT. This encodes CASSQDGGGLDTQYF.

This chain joins TRBV24-1 and TRBJ1-5, with a weak D call TRBD1 (6 bases). Trimming shortened V by 4 bases and J by 6 bases, and 9 bases separated the two germline ends. This CDR3 is built from 13 residues. The germline V gene has CDR1 KGHDR and CDR2 SFDVKD. This CDR3 is CATSEGGFQPQHF. CDR3 nucleotides: TGTGCCACCAGTGAAGGGGGTTTTCAGCCCCAGCATTTT.

V and J are TRBV27 and TRBJ1-2; 7 positions match TRBD1. The CDR3 is made up of 13 amino acids. V trimming: 5 bases; J trimming: 4 bases; junction bases outside the gene matches: 4. CDR1 MNHEY and CDR2 SMNVEV come from the germline V gene (reference sequence). The CDR3 coding sequence is TGTGCCAGCAGTCGACAGGGCGCCTATGGCTACACCTTC. As protein: CASSRQGAYGYTF.

The chain uses TRBV4-2 and TRBJ1-2; 7 bases map to TRBD1. Germline CDR1 is LGHNA and CDR2 is YNFKEQ. V shed 0 bases, J shed 5 bases, and the junction held 6 bases outside the gene matches. The CDR3 is made up of 15 amino acids. The CDR3 spells CASSQDKDRVYGYTF. CDR3 DNA: TGTGCCAGCAGCCAAGATAAAGACAGGGTGTATGGCTACACCTTC.

Worth noting for this clone: The sample has other DNA sequences that encode this CDR3 too. The chain is built from TRBV18 and TRBJ1-1, with 7 bases that match TRBD1. CDR3 length: 11 amino acids. V lost 6 bases, J lost 10 bases, and 5 bases stayed unmatched. CDR1 is KGHSH, CDR2 LQKENI, per germline. CDR3 in DNA: TGTGCCAGCTCTCCAGGGGGAGGAGCTTTCTTT. Its translation is CASSPGGGAFF.

The rearrangement joins TRBV29-1 to TRBJ1-1, with D tentatively TRBD1 (6 bases). Germline CDR1 and CDR2: SQVTM and ANQGSEA. V dropped 3 bases and J dropped 4 bases, with 9 bases sitting between them. The CDR3 is made up of 12 amino acids. The CDR3 DNA reads as TGCAGCGTTGAGGGGGCGGGCACTGAAGCTTTCTTT. This gives the protein CSVEGAGTEAFF.

The V gene is TRBV6-5, the J gene TRBJ1-2, with D uncertain. CDR3 length: 14 amino acids. Between the trimmed V and J ends, which lost 7 bases and 4 bases, there was a span of 16 bases. Germline values: CDR1 MNHEY, CDR2 SVGAGI. Here the CDR3 reads CASTPTDHFYGYTF. CDR3 bases: TGTGCCAGCACTCCTACAGATCACTTCTATGGCTACACCTTC.

This chain uses TRBV3-1 (or the pseudogene TRBV3-2) with TRBJ1-2; 7 nucleotides align to TRBD1. After removal of 1 base from V and 8 bases from J, the junction contained 10 bases not matched to a gene. The germline V gene encodes CDR1 LGHDT and CDR2 YNNKEL (reference sequence). The CDR3 consists of 15 residues. The CDR3, as DNA: TGTGCCAGCAGCCAAGGCGGTAGGGGGCTAGGAGGCTACACCTTC. Amino acids: CASSQGGRGLGGYTF.

The chain recombines TRBV6-6 with TRBJ1-1, with D possibly TRBD1 on 5 matching bases. This CDR3 spans 15 amino acids. V lost 0 bases to trimming and J lost 4 bases, with 12 bases between them. The germline CDR1 and CDR2 sequences are MNHNY and SVGAGI (reference sequence). The CDR3 is CASSYSEGRGTEAFF. CDR3 in DNA: TGTGCCAGCAGTTACTCGGAGGGACGGGGCACTGAAGCTTTCTTT.

The V gene is TRBV5-1, the J gene TRBJ2-1; 9 bases are shared with TRBD1. Trimming took 6 bases from V and 12 from J; bases not matched to a gene: 7. Germline V lookup: CDR1 SGHRS, CDR2 YFSETQ. The CDR3 totals 12 residues. The CDR3 is CASNPDRGGQFF. CDR3 nucleotides: TGCGCCAGCAACCCAGACAGGGGGGGGCAGTTCTTC.

This chain uses TRBV30 with TRBJ1-6; D is perhaps TRBD1 (6 bases). The germline V gene has CDR1 GTSNPN and CDR2 SVGIG (reference sequence). There are 18 residues in the CDR3. Trimming stripped 0 bases from V and 7 bases from J, with 22 bases between. CDR3 in amino acids: CAWSVLRGTMGSNSPLHF. The DNA for the CDR3 is TGTGCCTGGAGTGTACTGAGGGGGACAATGGGCAGCAATTCACCCCTCCACTTT.

The genes are TRBV21-1 and TRBJ1-5; TRBD1, the table's D call, was not compared with the DNA. TRBV21-1 is classified as a pseudogene. This CDR3 region has 16 residues. The CDR3 bases are TGTGCCAGCAGCAAATACCGGGACAGTACAGGTCAGCCCCAGCATTTT. Protein: CASSKYRDSTGQPQHF.

The chain has TRBV5-1 and TRBJ1-4; the match to TRBD1 covers 7 bases. Losses at the gene ends were 4 bases for V and 7 bases for J; bases not matched to a gene: 4. The germline V gene encodes CDR1 SGHRS and CDR2 YFSETQ. CDR3 length: 13 residues. The CDR3 sequence: CASSNGTVEKLFF. CDR3 nucleotide sequence: TGCGCCAGCAGCAATGGGACAGTTGAAAAACTGTTTTTT.